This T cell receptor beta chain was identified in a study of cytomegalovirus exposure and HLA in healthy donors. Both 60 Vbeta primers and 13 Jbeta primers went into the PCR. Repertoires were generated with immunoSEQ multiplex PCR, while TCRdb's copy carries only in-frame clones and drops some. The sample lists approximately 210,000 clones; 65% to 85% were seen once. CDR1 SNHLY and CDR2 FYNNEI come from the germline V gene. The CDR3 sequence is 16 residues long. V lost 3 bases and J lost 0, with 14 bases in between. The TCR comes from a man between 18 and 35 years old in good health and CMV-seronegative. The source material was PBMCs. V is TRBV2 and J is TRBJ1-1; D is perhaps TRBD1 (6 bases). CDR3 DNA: TGTGCCAGCAGTGATCCTCCGACAGGTATGAACACTGAAGCTTTCTTT. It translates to CASSDPPTGMNTEAFF.